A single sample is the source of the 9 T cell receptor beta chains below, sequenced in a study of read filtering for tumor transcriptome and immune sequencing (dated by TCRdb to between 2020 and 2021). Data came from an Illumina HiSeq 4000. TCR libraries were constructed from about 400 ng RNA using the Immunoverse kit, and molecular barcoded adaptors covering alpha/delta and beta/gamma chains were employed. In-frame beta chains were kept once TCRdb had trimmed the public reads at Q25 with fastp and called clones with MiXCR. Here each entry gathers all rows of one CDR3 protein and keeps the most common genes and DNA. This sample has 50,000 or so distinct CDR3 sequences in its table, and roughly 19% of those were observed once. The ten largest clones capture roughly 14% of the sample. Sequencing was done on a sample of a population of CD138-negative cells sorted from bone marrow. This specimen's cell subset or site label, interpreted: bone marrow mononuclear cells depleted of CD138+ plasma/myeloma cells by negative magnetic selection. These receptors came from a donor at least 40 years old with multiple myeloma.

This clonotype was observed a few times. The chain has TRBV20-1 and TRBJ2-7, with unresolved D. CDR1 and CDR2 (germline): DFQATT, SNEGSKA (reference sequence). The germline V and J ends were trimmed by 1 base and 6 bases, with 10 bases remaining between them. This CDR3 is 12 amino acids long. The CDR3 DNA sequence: TGCAGTGCTAGAGGTAGGAGCTCCGAGCAGTACTTC. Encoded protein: CSARGRSSEQYF.

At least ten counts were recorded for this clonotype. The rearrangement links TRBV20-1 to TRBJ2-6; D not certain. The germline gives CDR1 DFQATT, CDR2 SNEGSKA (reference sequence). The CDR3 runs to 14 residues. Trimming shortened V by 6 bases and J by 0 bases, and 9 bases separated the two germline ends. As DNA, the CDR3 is TGCAGTGCCCCAGCCTTCTCTGGGGCCAACGTCCTGACTTTC. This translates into CSAPAFSGANVLTF.

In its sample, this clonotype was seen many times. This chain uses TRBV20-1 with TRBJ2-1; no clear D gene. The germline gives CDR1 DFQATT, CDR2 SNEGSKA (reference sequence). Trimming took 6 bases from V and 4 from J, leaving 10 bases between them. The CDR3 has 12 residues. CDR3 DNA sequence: TGCAGTGCGCATGACATGTACAATGAGCAGTTCTTC. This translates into CSAHDMYNEQFF.

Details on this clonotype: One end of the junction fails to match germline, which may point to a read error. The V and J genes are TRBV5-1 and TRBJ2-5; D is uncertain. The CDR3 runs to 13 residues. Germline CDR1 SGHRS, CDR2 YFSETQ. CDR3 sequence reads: CASSPSIEETRYF. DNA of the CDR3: TGCGCCAGCAGCCCGTCGATCGAAGAGACCCGGTACTTC.

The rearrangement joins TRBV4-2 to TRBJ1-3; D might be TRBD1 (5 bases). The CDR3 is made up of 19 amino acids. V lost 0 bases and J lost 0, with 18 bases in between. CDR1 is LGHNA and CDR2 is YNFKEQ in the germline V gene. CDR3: CASSQDGLKGVLSGNTIYF. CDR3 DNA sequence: TGTGCCAGCAGCCAAGATGGGTTGAAAGGGGTCCTCTCTGGAAACACCATATATTTT.

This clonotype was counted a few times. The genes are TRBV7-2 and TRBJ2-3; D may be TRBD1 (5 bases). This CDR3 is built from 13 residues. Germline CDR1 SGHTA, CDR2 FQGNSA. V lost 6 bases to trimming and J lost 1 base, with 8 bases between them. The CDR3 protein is CASRGAGTDTQYF. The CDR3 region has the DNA TGTGCCAGCAGAGGGGCTGGCACAGATACGCAGTATTTT. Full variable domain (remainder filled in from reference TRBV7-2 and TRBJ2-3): GAGVSQSPSNKVTEKGKDVELRCDPISGHTALYWYRQSLGQGLEFLIYFQGNSAPDKSGLPSDRFSAERTGGSVSTLTIQRTQQEDSAVYLCASRGAGTDTQYFGPGTRLTVL.

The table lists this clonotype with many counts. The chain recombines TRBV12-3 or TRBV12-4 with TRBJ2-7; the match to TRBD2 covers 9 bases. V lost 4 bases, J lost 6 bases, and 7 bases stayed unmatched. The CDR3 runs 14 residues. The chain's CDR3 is CASSSGGGRAEQYF. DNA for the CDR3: TGTGCCAGCAGTTCGGGGGGCGGGAGGGCCGAGCAGTACTTC.

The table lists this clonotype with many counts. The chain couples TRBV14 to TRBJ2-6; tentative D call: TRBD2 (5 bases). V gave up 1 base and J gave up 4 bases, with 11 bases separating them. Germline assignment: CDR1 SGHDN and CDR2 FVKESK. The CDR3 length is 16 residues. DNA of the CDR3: TGTGCCAGCAGCCAAGGGACTCCTACCGGGGCCAACGTCCTGACTTTC. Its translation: CASSQGTPTGANVLTF.

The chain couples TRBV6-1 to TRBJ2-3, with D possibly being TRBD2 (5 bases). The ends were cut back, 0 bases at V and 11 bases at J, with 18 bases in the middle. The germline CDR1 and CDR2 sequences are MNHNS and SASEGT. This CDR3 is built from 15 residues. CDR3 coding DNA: TGTGCCAGCAGTGAAGCACCGGGAAGCACAGCTAGGCAGTATTTT. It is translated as CASSEAPGSTARQYF.